This T cell receptor (beta chain) came from a study of blood T cells in healthy people across ages. PCR was performed a second time for about 7 to 11 cycles using a sample-barcoded 5' primer and a J-beta primer mix. One entry per CDR3 protein, called by TCRdb with MiXCR from the 5' RACE reads. This table holds fewer than 1,200,000 distinct CDR3 sequences, under 30% found once. This sample was also put to use in a study of T cells of mothers and their children.

This TCR was sampled from a girl aged 2-10 years in good health. The sequenced material came from blood.

As DNA, the CDR3 is TGTGCCAGCGGGGGGGCAGCTTTCTTT. It encodes CASGGAAFF. This rearrangement joins TRBV2 to TRBJ1-1; D might be TRBD1 (6 bases). Trimming shortened V by 8 bases and J by 10 bases, and 8 bases separated the two germline ends. The CDR3 extends over 9 amino acids. Germline V lookup: CDR1 SNHLY, CDR2 FYNNEI. The whole variable domain, filled in from reference TRBV2 and TRBJ1-1, reads EPEVTQTPSHQVTQMGQEVILRCVPISNHLYFYWYRQILGQKVEFLVSFYNNEISEKSEIFDDQFSVERPDGSNFTLKIRSTKLEDSAMYFCASGGAAFFGQGTRLTVV.